These T cell receptor beta chains were read from a single sample in a study of control samples from healthy donors and cancer patients. Profiled with immunoSEQ multiplex PCR; TCRdb holds only in-frame clones, not every one. Found here are 100,000 to 150,000 clones, 75% to 95% of them singletons; the top ten hold roughly 2.5%. The sequencing input was blood. These receptors all come from a man younger than 35 in good health. Each CDR3 is given with its conserved first and last residue. Each record gives: clone size, V gene, D gene, J gene, CDR3 protein, CDR3 DNA. The D gene is left open where the match is weak. The listing skips clone size in some rows; elsewhere it reads once, few, many or a size class.

clone size: .
V gene: TRBV18
D gene: .
J gene: TRBJ2-1
CDR3 protein: CASSPRDGLGNEQFF
CDR3 DNA: TGTGCCAGCTCACCCCGCGACGGCCTGGGCAATGAGCAGTTCTTC

clone size: .
V gene: TRBV7-3
D gene: .
J gene: TRBJ2-1
CDR3 protein: CASSQARAISHNEQFF
CDR3 DNA: TGTGCCAGCAGCCAAGCTCGGGCCATATCTCACAATGAGCAGTTCTTC

clone size: .
V gene: TRBV28
D gene: .
J gene: TRBJ2-5
CDR3 protein: CASSLIGKETQYF
CDR3 DNA: TGTGCCAGCAGTTTAATCGGGAAAGAGACCCAGTACTTC

clone size: .
V gene: TRBV5-4
D gene: .
J gene: TRBJ1-1
CDR3 protein: CASSSNTEAFF
CDR3 DNA: TGTGCCAGCAGCTCGAACACTGAAGCTTTCTTT

clone size: .
V gene: TRBV28
D gene: .
J gene: TRBJ1-6
CDR3 protein: CASGWRSSYNSPLHF
CDR3 DNA: TGTGCCAGCGGGTGGCGGAGCTCCTATAATTCACCCCTCCACTTT

clone size: few
V gene: TRBV5-6
D gene: .
J gene: TRBJ2-5
CDR3 protein: CASSSSLQETQYF
CDR3 DNA: TGTGCCAGCAGCTCAAGCCTCCAAGAGACCCAGTACTTC

clone size: .
V gene: TRBV6-2/TRBV6-3
D gene: TRBD1
J gene: TRBJ2-5
CDR3 protein: CASSYSRGLQETQYF
CDR3 DNA: TGTGCCAGCAGTTACTCGAGGGGGCTCCAAGAGACCCAGTACTTC

clone size: .
V gene: TRBV2
D gene: TRBD1
J gene: TRBJ1-5
CDR3 protein: CASSQGQTSNQPQHF
CDR3 DNA: TGTGCCAGCAGTCAGGGACAGACTAGCAATCAGCCCCAGCATTTT

clone size: once
V gene: TRBV18
D gene: .
J gene: TRBJ1-1
CDR3 protein: CASSPRQSTEAFF
CDR3 DNA: TGTGCCAGCTCACCTCGCCAATCGACTGAAGCTTTCTTT

clone size: .
V gene: TRBV4-2
D gene: TRBD2
J gene: TRBJ2-3
CDR3 protein: CASSQETASGDTQYF
CDR3 DNA: TGTGCCAGCAGCCAAGAAACGGCTAGCGGTGATACGCAGTATTTT

clone size: .
V gene: TRBV18
D gene: .
J gene: TRBJ1-5
CDR3 protein: CASSPGSNQPQHF
CDR3 DNA: TGTGCCAGCTCACCGGGTAGCAATCAGCCCCAGCATTTT

clone size: once
V gene: TRBV2
D gene: .
J gene: TRBJ1-4
CDR3 protein: CASTRQGNRLFF
CDR3 DNA: TGTGCCAGCACCCGTCAGGGGAATCGACTGTTTTTT

clone size: .
V gene: TRBV7-3
D gene: .
J gene: TRBJ2-5
CDR3 protein: CASSSKETQYF
CDR3 DNA: TGTGCCAGCAGTTCGAAAGAGACCCAGTACTTC

clone size: .
V gene: TRBV12-3/TRBV12-4
D gene: .
J gene: TRBJ2-2
CDR3 protein: CASSQTRTGELFF
CDR3 DNA: TGTGCCAGCAGCCAAACAAGGACCGGGGAGCTGTTTTTT

clone size: .
V gene: TRBV6-5
D gene: TRBD1
J gene: TRBJ1-5
CDR3 protein: CASRPGTANQPQHF
CDR3 DNA: TGTGCCAGCAGGCCCGGGACAGCCAATCAGCCCCAGCATTTT

clone size: .
V gene: TRBV2
D gene: .
J gene: TRBJ2-3
CDR3 protein: CAASYRGRGADTQYF
CDR3 DNA: TGTGCCGCCTCTTACAGGGGGAGGGGGGCAGATACGCAGTATTTT

clone size: .
V gene: TRBV7-8
D gene: .
J gene: TRBJ1-1
CDR3 protein: CASSLARGTEAFF
CDR3 DNA: TGTGCCAGCAGCTTAGCGCGAGGGACTGAAGCTTTCTTT

clone size: .
V gene: TRBV29-1
D gene: TRBD1
J gene: TRBJ1-1
CDR3 protein: CSVLGTGGALRNTEAFF
CDR3 DNA: TGCAGCGTTTTAGGGACAGGGGGCGCCTTGAGGAACACTGAAGCTTTCTTT

clone size: .
V gene: TRBV19
D gene: TRBD2
J gene: TRBJ2-1
CDR3 protein: CASSRSGGSNEQFF
CDR3 DNA: TGTGCCAGTAGTAGGTCGGGAGGGTCGAATGAGCAGTTCTTC

clone size: .
V gene: TRBV15
D gene: .
J gene: TRBJ1-4
CDR3 protein: CATSRSGATNEKLFF
CDR3 DNA: TGTGCCACCAGCAGGTCAGGTGCAACTAATGAAAAACTGTTTTTT

clone size: .
V gene: TRBV6-2/TRBV6-3
D gene: .
J gene: TRBJ2-1
CDR3 protein: CASSYGEAWGPMGEQFF
CDR3 DNA: TGTGCCAGCAGTTATGGGGAGGCGTGGGGACCCATGGGTGAGCAGTTCTTC

clone size: .
V gene: TRBV19
D gene: .
J gene: TRBJ1-5
CDR3 protein: CATFGGGEYNQPQHF
CDR3 DNA: TGTGCCACTTTCGGCGGGGGAGAGTATAATCAGCCCCAGCATTTT

clone size: .
V gene: TRBV15
D gene: .
J gene: TRBJ2-1
CDR3 protein: CATSEGPEQFF
CDR3 DNA: TGTGCCACCAGTGAGGGGCCTGAGCAGTTCTTC

clone size: .
V gene: TRBV19
D gene: TRBD1
J gene: TRBJ1-6
CDR3 protein: CASTQGGSPLHF
CDR3 DNA: TGTGCCAGTACCCAGGGGGGTTCACCCCTCCACTTT

clone size: .
V gene: TRBV5-4
D gene: .
J gene: TRBJ2-2
CDR3 protein: CASSSEGGLGTGELFF
CDR3 DNA: TGTGCCAGCAGCTCGGAGGGGGGGCTGGGCACCGGGGAGCTGTTTTTT

clone size: .
V gene: TRBV2
D gene: .
J gene: TRBJ1-1
CDR3 protein: CASSEWGDTEAFF
CDR3 DNA: TGTGCCAGCAGTGAATGGGGGGACACTGAAGCTTTCTTT

clone size: .
V gene: TRBV6-5
D gene: .
J gene: TRBJ2-7
CDR3 protein: CASSYAQGGYEQYF
CDR3 DNA: TGTGCCAGCAGTTACGCGCAGGGCGGCTACGAGCAGTACTTC

clone size: once
V gene: TRBV11-2
D gene: .
J gene: TRBJ2-5
CDR3 protein: CASSSLTGIETQYF
CDR3 DNA: TGTGCCAGCAGCTCTCTGACAGGTATCGAGACCCAGTACTTC

clone size: .
V gene: TRBV18
D gene: .
J gene: TRBJ1-5
CDR3 protein: CASSPNTDQPQHF
CDR3 DNA: TGTGCCAGCTCTCCCAATACGGATCAGCCCCAGCATTTT

clone size: few
V gene: TRBV5-1
D gene: TRBD1
J gene: TRBJ1-5
CDR3 protein: CASSADGQGNQPQHF
CDR3 DNA: TGCGCCAGCAGCGCGGACGGACAGGGCAATCAGCCCCAGCATTTT

clone size: few
V gene: TRBV30
D gene: .
J gene: TRBJ1-2
CDR3 protein: CAWRLGGLKYGYTF
CDR3 DNA: TGTGCCTGGAGATTGGGGGGTCTGAAGTATGGCTACACCTTC

clone size: .
V gene: TRBV19
D gene: TRBD1
J gene: TRBJ1-5
CDR3 protein: CASSIVLTGGQPQHF
CDR3 DNA: TGTGCCAGTAGTATAGTCCTGACAGGGGGGCAGCCCCAGCATTTT

clone size: .
V gene: TRBV6-4
D gene: TRBD2
J gene: TRBJ2-2
CDR3 protein: CASSSRWSGGEGTGELFF
CDR3 DNA: TGTGCCAGCAGTTCTCGCTGGAGCGGGGGGGAGGGCACCGGGGAGCTGTTTTTT

clone size: .
V gene: TRBV6-5
D gene: .
J gene: TRBJ1-5
CDR3 protein: CASRPGTGNQPQHF
CDR3 DNA: TGTGCCAGCAGGCCAGGGACGGGCAATCAGCCCCAGCATTTT

clone size: .
V gene: TRBV7-2
D gene: TRBD2
J gene: TRBJ2-1
CDR3 protein: CASSTRLGRGGYNEQFF
CDR3 DNA: TGTGCCAGCAGCACACGGCTGGGGCGGGGGGGATACAATGAGCAGTTCTTC

clone size: once
V gene: TRBV27
D gene: .
J gene: TRBJ2-2
CDR3 protein: CASSKQGFPSTGELFF
CDR3 DNA: TGTGCCAGCAGTAAACAGGGATTCCCTTCCACCGGGGAGCTGTTTTTT

clone size: .
V gene: TRBV3-1/TRBV3-2
D gene: .
J gene: TRBJ2-1
CDR3 protein: CASSHEPDYNEQFF
CDR3 DNA: TGTGCCAGCAGCCATGAGCCGGACTACAATGAGCAGTTCTTC

clone size: .
V gene: TRBV19
D gene: .
J gene: TRBJ1-5
CDR3 protein: CASSMSRRGNQPQHF
CDR3 DNA: TGTGCCAGTAGTATGTCTCGAAGAGGCAATCAGCCCCAGCATTTT

clone size: .
V gene: TRBV3-1/TRBV3-2
D gene: TRBD2
J gene: TRBJ2-5
CDR3 protein: CASSQDLGAGQYF
CDR3 DNA: TGTGCCAGCAGCCAAGATCTGGGAGCGGGGCAGTACTTC

clone size: .
V gene: TRBV13
D gene: TRBD1
J gene: TRBJ1-1
CDR3 protein: CASSPGTGWLNTEAFF
CDR3 DNA: TGTGCCAGCAGCCCAGGGACAGGGTGGCTGAACACTGAAGCTTTCTTT

clone size: .
V gene: TRBV11-2
D gene: .
J gene: TRBJ2-1
CDR3 protein: CASSPLLEQFF
CDR3 DNA: TGTGCCAGCAGCCCCCTGCTTGAGCAGTTCTTC

clone size: .
V gene: TRBV25-1
D gene: TRBD2
J gene: TRBJ2-1
CDR3 protein: CASSAPREAPTNEQFF
CDR3 DNA: TGTGCCAGCAGTGCTCCGCGGGAGGCCCCAACCAATGAGCAGTTCTTC

clone size: .
V gene: TRBV27
D gene: .
J gene: TRBJ2-5
CDR3 protein: CASSWDGETQYF
CDR3 DNA: TGTGCCAGCAGTTGGGACGGAGAGACCCAGTACTTC

clone size: .
V gene: TRBV7-3
D gene: .
J gene: TRBJ2-3
CDR3 protein: CASSLMARGGTDTQYF
CDR3 DNA: TGTGCCAGCAGCTTAATGGCGAGAGGCGGCACAGATACGCAGTATTTT

clone size: .
V gene: TRBV10-3
D gene: TRBD1
J gene: TRBJ1-5
CDR3 protein: CAISQTGENQPQHF
CDR3 DNA: TGTGCCATCAGTCAGACAGGGGAGAATCAGCCCCAGCATTTT

clone size: .
V gene: TRBV4-3
D gene: .
J gene: TRBJ2-1
CDR3 protein: CASSQGYAYNEQFF
CDR3 DNA: TGCGCCAGCAGCCAAGGTTATGCCTACAATGAGCAGTTCTTC

clone size: .
V gene: TRBV7-2
D gene: .
J gene: TRBJ2-5
CDR3 protein: CASSDVYEPQYF
CDR3 DNA: TGTGCCAGCAGCGACGTTTACGAGCCCCAGTACTTC

clone size: .
V gene: TRBV6-5
D gene: .
J gene: TRBJ2-3
CDR3 protein: CASTPGGPDTQYF
CDR3 DNA: TGTGCCAGCACCCCTGGGGGCCCAGATACGCAGTATTTT

clone size: .
V gene: TRBV2
D gene: .
J gene: TRBJ2-2
CDR3 protein: CASKVTGELFF
CDR3 DNA: TGTGCCAGCAAGGTCACCGGGGAGCTGTTTTTT

clone size: .
V gene: TRBV2
D gene: .
J gene: TRBJ1-2
CDR3 protein: CASSEVPRYGYTF
CDR3 DNA: TGTGCCAGCAGTGAAGTCCCCCGGTATGGCTACACCTTC

clone size: .
V gene: TRBV10-2
D gene: .
J gene: TRBJ1-1
CDR3 protein: CASSESSTGTEAFF
CDR3 DNA: TGCGCCAGCAGTGAGTCAAGCACGGGGACTGAAGCTTTCTTT

clone size: .
V gene: TRBV6-1
D gene: TRBD1
J gene: TRBJ1-2
CDR3 protein: CASSVFGGQGAFGYTF
CDR3 DNA: TGTGCCAGCAGTGTATTTGGGGGACAGGGGGCTTTTGGCTACACCTTC

clone size: .
V gene: TRBV13
D gene: .
J gene: TRBJ2-7
CDR3 protein: CASSLRALRYEQYF
CDR3 DNA: TGTGCCAGCAGCTTACGGGCCCTGCGCTACGAGCAGTACTTC

clone size: .
V gene: TRBV19
D gene: TRBD1
J gene: TRBJ1-5
CDR3 protein: CASRPPRGQSNQPQHF
CDR3 DNA: TGTGCCAGTAGGCCCCCCAGGGGGCAGAGCAATCAGCCCCAGCATTTT

clone size: .
V gene: TRBV30
D gene: .
J gene: TRBJ2-7
CDR3 protein: CAWSLGAGYEQYF
CDR3 DNA: TGTGCCTGGAGTCTGGGGGCAGGTTACGAGCAGTACTTC

clone size: .
V gene: TRBV27
D gene: .
J gene: TRBJ1-3
CDR3 protein: CASKGTYSGNTIYF
CDR3 DNA: TGTGCCAGCAAGGGCACCTACTCTGGAAACACCATATATTTT